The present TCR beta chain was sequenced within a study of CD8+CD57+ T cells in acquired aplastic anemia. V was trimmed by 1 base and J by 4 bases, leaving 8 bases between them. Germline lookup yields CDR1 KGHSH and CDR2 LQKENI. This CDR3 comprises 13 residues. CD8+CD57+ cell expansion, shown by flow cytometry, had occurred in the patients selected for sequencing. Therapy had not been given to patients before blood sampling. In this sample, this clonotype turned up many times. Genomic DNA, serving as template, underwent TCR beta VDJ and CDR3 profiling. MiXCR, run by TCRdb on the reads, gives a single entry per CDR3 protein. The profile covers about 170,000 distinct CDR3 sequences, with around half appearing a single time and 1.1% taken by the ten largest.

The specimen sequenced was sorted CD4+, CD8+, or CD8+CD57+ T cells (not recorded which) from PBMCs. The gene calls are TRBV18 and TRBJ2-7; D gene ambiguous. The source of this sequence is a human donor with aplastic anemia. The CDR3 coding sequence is TGTGCCAGCTCACCACGGAACCTATACGAGCAGTACTTC. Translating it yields CASSPRNLYEQYF.